This T cell receptor (beta chain) stems from a study of blood T cell repertoires in COVID-19. The overall study: T cells, B-cell-depleted T cells, or PBMCs supplied cDNA or gDNA.

Authors' data handling: Researchers report that nucleated cell counts were estimated from reference gene primer amplification. Assay used: immunoSEQ multiplex PCR; TCRdb lists only in-frame clones, some missing. The DNA was the basis for D and trimming; V, J and clone size are from that table. The data contain hundreds of thousands of clones, 80% to 90% of them singletons. Those who participated ranged in age from roughly 18 to 100 years and resided in about 24 US areas. A COVID-19 case was met by exposed participants within 2 weeks before study entry. Trimming took 0 bases from V and 7 from J; bases not matched to a gene: 2. The CDR3 spans 13 residues. Germline assignment: CDR1 LNHDA and CDR2 SQIVND (reference sequence).

This chain joins TRBV19 and TRBJ2-7; 8 bases match TRBD1. The specimen was PBMCs or T cells enriched from blood (not recorded which). The sequence was obtained from a man in his forties or fifties who had been exposed to COVID-19. The CDR3 is CASSIDGQGEQYV. The CDR3 DNA sequence: TGTGCCAGTAGTATAGACGGACAGGGAGAGCAGTACGTC.